What follows are 11 T cell receptor beta chains derived from one specimen sequenced in a study of T cells after yellow fever vaccination. TCRdb ran MiXCR on the 5' RACE reads and lists one entry per CDR3 protein. The sample records hundreds of thousands of distinct CDR3 sequences, about 13% being singletons. Sample: PBMCs, taken on the day of the yellow fever booster vaccination. The receptors were sampled from a young man who received the YFV17D yellow fever vaccine.

A few counts support this clonotype. In DNA, the CDR3 is TGTGCCAGCAGCTTAAATAGGCCTCAAGAGACCCAGTACTTC. Translated: CASSLNRPQETQYF. V is TRBV7-2 and J is TRBJ2-5, with unresolved D. CDR1 is SGHTA and CDR2 is FQGNSA in the germline V gene. The CDR3 has 14 amino acids. V was cut by 2 bases and J by 2 bases, with 9 bases left in between.

This chain links TRBV7-9 with TRBJ2-2, with 9 nucleotides matching TRBD1. The J segment lost 4 bases and the V segment lost 1 base, leaving 7 bases of the junction unmatched. The CDR3 length is 17 residues. CDR1 is SEHNR, CDR2 FQNEAQ, per germline (reference sequence). CDR3 sequence: CASSLGGGTGTTGELFF. The CDR3 DNA follows: TGTGCCAGCAGCTTAGGAGGGGGGACAGGGACCACCGGGGAGCTGTTTTTT. Variable domain in full (rest from reference TRBV7-9 and TRBJ2-2): DTGVSQNPRHKITKRGQNVTFRCDPISEHNRLYWYRQTLGQGPEFLTYFQNEAQLEKSRLLSDRFSAERPKGSFSTLEIQRTEQGDSAMYLCASSLGGGTGTTGELFFGEGSRLTVL.

The chain links TRBV20-1 to TRBJ2-7; 10 nucleotides agree with TRBD2. Germline V lookup: CDR1 DFQATT, CDR2 SNEGSKA (reference sequence). The CDR3 totals 14 residues. J lost 7 bases, V lost 1 base, and 7 bases had no gene match. The DNA of the CDR3 is TGCAGTGCTAGAGTAGCGGGAGGAACGTTTGAGCAGTACTTC. Encoded protein: CSARVAGGTFEQYF.

The chain joins TRBV3-1 to TRBJ2-1; the match to TRBD2 covers 7 bases. This CDR3 is 16 amino acids long. Germline trimming cut 2 bases from V and 9 bases from J; bases unmatched to any gene: 13. Germline CDR1 and CDR2: LGHDT and YNNKEL (reference sequence). CDR3 protein: CASSQQKPRGGAEQFF. The CDR3 region has the DNA TGTGCCAGCAGCCAACAAAAACCCCGGGGAGGGGCTGAGCAGTTCTTC.

The chain employs TRBV7-9 and TRBJ2-5; D is possibly TRBD2 (6 bases). Looked up from germline, CDR1 is SEHNR and CDR2 is FQNEAQ (reference sequence). Trimming pared 5 bases from V and 5 bases from J, leaving 12 bases between. CDR3 length: 13 amino acids. CDR3 protein: CASSGTSWETQYF. CDR3 nucleotide sequence: TGTGCCAGCAGCGGAACTAGCTGGGAGACCCAGTACTTC. Combining the CDR3 with reference TRBV7-9 and TRBJ2-5 gives the whole variable domain DTGVSQNPRHKITKRGQNVTFRCDPISEHNRLYWYRQTLGQGPEFLTYFQNEAQLEKSRLLSDRFSAERPKGSFSTLEIQRTEQGDSAMYLCASSGTSWETQYFGPGTRLLVL.

There are a few counts of this clonotype. The chain combines TRBV6-1 with TRBJ2-1; TRBD2 matches at 9 bases. This CDR3 region has 16 residues. CDR1 is MNHNS, CDR2 SASEGT, per germline. The V gene end was trimmed by 6 bases and the J gene end by 8 bases; junction bases not matched to a gene: 14. The CDR3 reads CASRLSGTSFGDEQFF. Here the CDR3 DNA reads TGTGCCAGCAGACTCTCCGGGACTAGCTTTGGCGATGAGCAGTTCTTC.

This chain joins TRBV6-1 and TRBJ2-1, with 13 bases fitting TRBD2. Losses at the gene ends were 5 bases for V and 10 bases for J; bases not matched to a gene: 11. CDR3 length: 16 residues. Germline-derived CDR1 and CDR2 are MNHNS and SASEGT. CDR3 coding DNA: TGTGCCAGCAGTCCTACTAGCGGGAGGGCCTTTGGAGAGCAGTTCTTC. Protein: CASSPTSGRAFGEQFF.

Many counts were recorded for this clonotype. V usage is TRBV5-1 and J usage is TRBJ2-5; 7 bases map to TRBD1. The germline V gene encodes CDR1 SGHRS and CDR2 YFSETQ. CDR3 length: 15 residues. V was pared by 0 bases and J by 4 bases, with 6 bases of the junction left unmatched. CDR3 loop: CASSLGQGGGETQYF. The CDR3 DNA sequence: TGCGCCAGCAGCTTGGGACAGGGCGGAGGAGAGACCCAGTACTTC.

The chain uses TRBV5-4 and TRBJ2-5; D is unresolved. This CDR3 spans 14 amino acids. CDR1 and CDR2 from the germline V gene are SGHNT and YYREEE (reference sequence). The germline V and J ends were trimmed by 4 bases and 2 bases, with 12 bases remaining between them. The CDR3 DNA sequence: TGTGCCAGCAGCCTGTCCGCACAACAAGAGACCCAGTACTTC. Amino acids: CASSLSAQQETQYF.

This chain links TRBV15 with TRBJ2-2; 9 nucleotides line up with TRBD2. This CDR3 is built from 13 residues. V shed 2 bases, J shed 15 bases, and the junction held 7 bases outside the gene matches. CDR1 is LNHNV, CDR2 YYDKDF, per germline (reference sequence). CDR3 DNA sequence: TGTGCCACCAGCAGAACAAGCGGGAGGAGATTGTTTTTT. This translates into CATSRTSGRRLFF.

CDR3 amino acids: CASSPSSSSTDTQYF. The CDR3 nucleotides are TGTGCCAGCAGCCCCTCTAGCAGTAGCACAGATACGCAGTATTTT. This sequence joins TRBV3-1 and TRBJ2-3, with D tentatively TRBD2 (5 bases). V gave up 4 bases and J gave up 0 bases, with 11 bases separating them. Germline V gene data show CDR1 as LGHDT and CDR2 as YNNKEL (reference sequence). This CDR3 region has 15 residues.